The present entry profiles one TCR beta chain with its context. Libraries were prepared by immunoSEQ multiplex PCR; TCRdb keeps only in-frame clonotypes and omits some of them. Of some 79,000 clones listed, roughly two thirds are singletons. The sample is drawn from a study of shared clonotypes between healthy human individuals. Germline assignment: CDR1 MNHEY and CDR2 SMNVEV (reference sequence). The CDR3 length is 15 residues. V shed 6 bases, J shed 7 bases, and the junction held 12 bases outside the gene matches. The chain is built from TRBV27 and TRBJ2-1, with TRBD1 identical over 7 bases. The receptor was isolated from a man aged 25-40 years in good health. Specimen: memory CD8+ T cells sorted from blood. As to subset: CD45RO+ cells pooled with CCR7-negative TemRA cells. The CDR3 coding sequence is TGTGCCAGCAGCCCACCCCCCGACAGGGTTAATGAGCAGTTCTTC. It is translated as CASSPPPDRVNEQFF.